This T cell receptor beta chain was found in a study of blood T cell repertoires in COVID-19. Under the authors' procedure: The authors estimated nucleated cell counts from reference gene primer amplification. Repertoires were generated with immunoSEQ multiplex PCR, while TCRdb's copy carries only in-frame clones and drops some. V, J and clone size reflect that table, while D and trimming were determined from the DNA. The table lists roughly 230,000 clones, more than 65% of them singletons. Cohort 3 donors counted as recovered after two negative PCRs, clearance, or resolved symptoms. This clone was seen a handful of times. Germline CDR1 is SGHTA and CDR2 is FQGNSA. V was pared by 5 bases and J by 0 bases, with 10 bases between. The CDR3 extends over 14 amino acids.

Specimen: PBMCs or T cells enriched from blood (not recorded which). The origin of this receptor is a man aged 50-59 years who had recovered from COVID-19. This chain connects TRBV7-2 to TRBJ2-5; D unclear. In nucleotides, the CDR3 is TGTGCCAGCAGCAGGCGCGGTTACCAAGAGACCCAGTACTTC. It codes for CASSRRGYQETQYF.